The present entry profiles one T cell receptor beta chain with its context. What it recognizes is unknown. This CDR3 contains 13 residues. V lost 5 bases and J lost 5; bases outside the gene matches: 2. The V gene's germline CDR1 is SGHTA and CDR2 FQGNSA. This record belongs to a study of T cell responses to AZD1222 COVID-19 vaccine. Study findings and constraints: Only after the peak T cell response were repertoires sampled.

Sequencing was performed with immunoSEQ multiplex PCR; in TCRdb, only in-frame clones are kept and a portion is missing. The repertoire consists of approximately 100,000 clones, with approximately 91% occurring once and the leading ten covering 4% to 5.5%. The rearrangement uses TRBV7-2 and TRBJ2-3; TRBD2 agrees at 9 bases. This sequence was found in an adult in good health. The input for sequencing was peripheral blood, taken on day 0 of AZD1222 vaccination. This CDR3 is CASSPTSGDTQYF. CDR3 DNA: TGTGCCAGCAGCCCGACTAGCGGAGATACGCAGTATTTT. Looking up the rest from reference TRBV7-2 and TRBJ2-3 gives the full variable domain: GAGVSQSPSNKVTEKGKDVELRCDPISGHTALYWYRQSLGQGLEFLIYFQGNSAPDKSGLPSDRFSAERTGGSVSTLTIQRTQQEDSAVYLCASSPTSGDTQYFGPGTRLTVL.